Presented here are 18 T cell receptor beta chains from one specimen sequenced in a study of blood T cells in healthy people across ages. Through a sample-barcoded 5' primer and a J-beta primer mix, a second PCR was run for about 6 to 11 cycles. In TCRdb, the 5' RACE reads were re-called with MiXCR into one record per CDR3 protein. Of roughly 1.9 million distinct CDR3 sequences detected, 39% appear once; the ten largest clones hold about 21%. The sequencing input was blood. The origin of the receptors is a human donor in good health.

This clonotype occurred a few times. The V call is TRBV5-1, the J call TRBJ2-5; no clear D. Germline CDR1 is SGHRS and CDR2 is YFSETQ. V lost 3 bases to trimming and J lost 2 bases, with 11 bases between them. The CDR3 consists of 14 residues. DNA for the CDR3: TGCGCCAGCAGCTCTATAGGAGCTCAAGAGACCCAGTACTTC. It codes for CASSSIGAQETQYF.

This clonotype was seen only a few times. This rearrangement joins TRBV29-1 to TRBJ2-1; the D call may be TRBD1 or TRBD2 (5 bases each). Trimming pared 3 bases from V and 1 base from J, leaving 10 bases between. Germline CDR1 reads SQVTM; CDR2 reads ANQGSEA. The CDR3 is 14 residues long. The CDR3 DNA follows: TGCAGCGTTGAGTTCAGGGAGTCCTACAATGAGCAGTTCTTC. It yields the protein CSVEFRESYNEQFF.

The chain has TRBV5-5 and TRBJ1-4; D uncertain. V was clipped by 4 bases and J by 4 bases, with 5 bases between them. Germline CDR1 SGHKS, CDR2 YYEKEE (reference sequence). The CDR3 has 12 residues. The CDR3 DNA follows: TGTGCCAGCAGCCAACTTAATGAAAAACTGTTTTTT. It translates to CASSQLNEKLFF.

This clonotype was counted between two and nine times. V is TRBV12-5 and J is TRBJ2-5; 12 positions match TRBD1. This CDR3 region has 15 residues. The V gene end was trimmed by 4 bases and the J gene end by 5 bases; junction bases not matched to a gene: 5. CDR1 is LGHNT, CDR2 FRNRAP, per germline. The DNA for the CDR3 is TGTGCTAGTGGTTCCGGGACAGGGGGCCAGGAGACCCAGTACTTC. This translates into CASGSGTGGQETQYF.

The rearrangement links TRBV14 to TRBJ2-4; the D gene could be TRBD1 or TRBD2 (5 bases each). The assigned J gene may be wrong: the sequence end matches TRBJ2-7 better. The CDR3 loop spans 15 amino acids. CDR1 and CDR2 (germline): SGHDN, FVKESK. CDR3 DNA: TGTGCCAGCAGCCAAGCCCCAGGGACCCCCTACGAGCAGTACTTC. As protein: CASSQAPGTPYEQYF.

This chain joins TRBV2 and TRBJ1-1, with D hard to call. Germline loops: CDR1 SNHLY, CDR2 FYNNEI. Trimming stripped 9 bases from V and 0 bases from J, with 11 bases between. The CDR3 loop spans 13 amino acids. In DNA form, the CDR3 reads TGTGCCAGTTGTACGGATCTGAACACTGAAGCTTTCTTT. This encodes CASCTDLNTEAFF.

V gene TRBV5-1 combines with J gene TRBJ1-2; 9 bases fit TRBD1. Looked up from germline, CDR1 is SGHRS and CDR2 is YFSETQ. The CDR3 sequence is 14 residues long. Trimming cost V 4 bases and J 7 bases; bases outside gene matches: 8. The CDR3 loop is CASSQSDRGRGYTF. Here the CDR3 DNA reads TGCGCCAGCAGCCAATCGGACAGGGGACGTGGCTACACCTTC.

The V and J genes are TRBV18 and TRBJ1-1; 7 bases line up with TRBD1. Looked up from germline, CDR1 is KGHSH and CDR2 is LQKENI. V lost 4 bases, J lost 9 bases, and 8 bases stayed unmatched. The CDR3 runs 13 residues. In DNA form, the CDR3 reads TGTGCCAGCTCACTTGGGGACAGCAACAAAGCTTTCTTT. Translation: CASSLGDSNKAFF.

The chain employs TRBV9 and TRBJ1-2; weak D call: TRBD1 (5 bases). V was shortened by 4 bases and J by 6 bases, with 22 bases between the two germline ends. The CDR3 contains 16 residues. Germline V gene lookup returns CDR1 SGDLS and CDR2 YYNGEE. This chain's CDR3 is CASSSTPARVGHGYTF. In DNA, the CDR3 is TGTGCCAGCAGCTCTACCCCCGCCAGGGTGGGACATGGCTACACCTTC. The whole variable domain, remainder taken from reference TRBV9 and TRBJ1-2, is DSGVTQTPKHLITATGQRVTLRCSPRSGDLSVYWYQQSLDQGLQFLIQYYNGEERAKGNILERFSAQQFPDLHSELNLSSLELGDSALYFCASSSTPARVGHGYTFGSGTRLTVV.

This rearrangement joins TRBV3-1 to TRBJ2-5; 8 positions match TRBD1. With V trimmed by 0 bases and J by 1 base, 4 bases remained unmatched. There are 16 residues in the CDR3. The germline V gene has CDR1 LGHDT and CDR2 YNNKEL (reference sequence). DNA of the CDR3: TGTGCCAGCAGCCAAGAGTTCGGACAGGGCCAAGAGACCCAGTACTTC. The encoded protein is CASSQEFGQGQETQYF.

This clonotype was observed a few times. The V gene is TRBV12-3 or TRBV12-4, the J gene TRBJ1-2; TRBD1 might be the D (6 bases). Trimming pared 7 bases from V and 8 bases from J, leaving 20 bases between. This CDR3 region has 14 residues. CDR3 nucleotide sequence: TGTGCCAGCATCCTCCCGGGGGGGGCGAAAGGCTACACCTTC. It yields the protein CASILPGGAKGYTF.

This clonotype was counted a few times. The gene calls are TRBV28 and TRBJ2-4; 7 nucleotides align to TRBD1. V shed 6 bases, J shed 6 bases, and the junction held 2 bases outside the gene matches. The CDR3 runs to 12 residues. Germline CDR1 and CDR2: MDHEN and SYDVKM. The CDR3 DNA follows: TGTGCCAGCAGATCAGGGGGAAACATTCAGTACTTC. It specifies CASRSGGNIQYF.

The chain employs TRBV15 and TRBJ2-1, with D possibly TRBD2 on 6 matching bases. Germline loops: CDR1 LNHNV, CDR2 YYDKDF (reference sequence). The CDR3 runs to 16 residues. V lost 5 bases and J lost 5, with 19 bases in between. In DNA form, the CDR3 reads TGTGCCACCAGCGGTACACTAGCCGTACTGAACAATGAGCAGTTCTTC. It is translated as CATSGTLAVLNNEQFF.

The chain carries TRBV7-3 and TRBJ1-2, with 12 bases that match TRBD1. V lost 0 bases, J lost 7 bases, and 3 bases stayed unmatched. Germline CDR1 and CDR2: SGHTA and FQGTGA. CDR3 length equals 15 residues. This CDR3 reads CASSLTGQGAVGYTF. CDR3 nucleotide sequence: TGTGCCAGCAGCTTAACGGGACAGGGGGCGGTTGGCTACACCTTC.

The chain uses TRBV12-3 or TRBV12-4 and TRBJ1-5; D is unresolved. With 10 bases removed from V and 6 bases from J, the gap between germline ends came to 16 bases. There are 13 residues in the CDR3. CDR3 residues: CANGSGEFQPQHF. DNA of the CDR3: TGTGCCAACGGAAGTGGGGAGTTTCAGCCCCAGCATTTT.

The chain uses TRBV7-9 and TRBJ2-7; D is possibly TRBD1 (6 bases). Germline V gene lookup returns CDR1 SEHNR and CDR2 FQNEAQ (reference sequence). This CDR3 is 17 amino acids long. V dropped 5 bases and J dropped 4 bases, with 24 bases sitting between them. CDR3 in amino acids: CASSEPTTGKAPYEQYF. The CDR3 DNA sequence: TGTGCCAGCAGCGAACCTACTACAGGGAAGGCGCCTTACGAGCAGTACTTC.

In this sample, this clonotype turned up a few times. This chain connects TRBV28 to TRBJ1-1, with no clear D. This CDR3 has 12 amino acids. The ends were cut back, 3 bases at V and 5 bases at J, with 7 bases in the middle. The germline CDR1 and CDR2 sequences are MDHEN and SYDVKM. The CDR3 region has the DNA TGTGCCAGCAGTTTTATAAGGACTGAAGCTTTCTTT. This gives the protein CASSFIRTEAFF.

CDR3 protein: CASSLESWQFF. CDR3 nucleotides: TGTGCCAGCAGCTTAGAAAGCTGGCAGTTCTTC. The V gene is TRBV13, the J gene TRBJ2-1; D is undetermined. Germline V gene data show CDR1 as PRHDT and CDR2 as FYEKMQ (reference sequence). The CDR3 contains 11 residues. V shed 1 base and J shed 12 bases, with 7 bases lying between them.